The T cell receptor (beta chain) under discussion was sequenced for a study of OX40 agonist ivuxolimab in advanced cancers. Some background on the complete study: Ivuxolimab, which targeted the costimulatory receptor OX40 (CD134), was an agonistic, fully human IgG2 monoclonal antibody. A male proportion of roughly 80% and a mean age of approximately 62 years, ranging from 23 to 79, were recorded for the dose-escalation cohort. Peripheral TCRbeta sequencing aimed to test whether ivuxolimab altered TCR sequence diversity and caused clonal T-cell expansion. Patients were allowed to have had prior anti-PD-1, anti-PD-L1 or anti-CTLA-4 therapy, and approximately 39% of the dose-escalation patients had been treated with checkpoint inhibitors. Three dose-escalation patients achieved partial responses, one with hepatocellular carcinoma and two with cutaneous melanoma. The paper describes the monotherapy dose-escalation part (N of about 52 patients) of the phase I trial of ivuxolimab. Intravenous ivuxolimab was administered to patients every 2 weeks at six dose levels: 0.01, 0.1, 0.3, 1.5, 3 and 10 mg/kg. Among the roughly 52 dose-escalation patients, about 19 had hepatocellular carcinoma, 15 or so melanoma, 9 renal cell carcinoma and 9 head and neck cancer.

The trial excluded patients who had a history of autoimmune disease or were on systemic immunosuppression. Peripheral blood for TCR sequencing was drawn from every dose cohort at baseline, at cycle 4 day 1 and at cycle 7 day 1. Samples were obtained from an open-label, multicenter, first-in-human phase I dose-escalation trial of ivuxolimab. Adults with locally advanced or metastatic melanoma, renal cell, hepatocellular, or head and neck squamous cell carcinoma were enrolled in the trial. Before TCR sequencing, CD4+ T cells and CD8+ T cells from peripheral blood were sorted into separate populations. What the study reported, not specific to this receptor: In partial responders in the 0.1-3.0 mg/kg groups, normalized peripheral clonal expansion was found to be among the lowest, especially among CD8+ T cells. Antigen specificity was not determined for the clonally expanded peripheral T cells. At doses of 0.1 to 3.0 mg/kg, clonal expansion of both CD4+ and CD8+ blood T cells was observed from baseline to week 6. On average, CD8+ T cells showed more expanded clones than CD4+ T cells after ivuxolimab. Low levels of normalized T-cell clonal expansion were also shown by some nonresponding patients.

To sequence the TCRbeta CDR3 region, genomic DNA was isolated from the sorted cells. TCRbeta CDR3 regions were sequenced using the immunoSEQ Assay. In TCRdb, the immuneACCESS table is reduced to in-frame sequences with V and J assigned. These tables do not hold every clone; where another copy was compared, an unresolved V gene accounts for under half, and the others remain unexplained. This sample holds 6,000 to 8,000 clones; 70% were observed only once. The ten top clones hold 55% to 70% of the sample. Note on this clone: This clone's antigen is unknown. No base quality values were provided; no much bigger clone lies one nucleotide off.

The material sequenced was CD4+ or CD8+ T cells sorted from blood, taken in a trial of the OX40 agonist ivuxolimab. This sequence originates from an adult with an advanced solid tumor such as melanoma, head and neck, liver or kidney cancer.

The DNA sequence is TGTGCCACAAAACATCTGGGACAGGGGGCCTACGAGCAGTACTTC. Protein translation: CATKHLGQGAYEQYF. Rearrangement joined TRBV6-6 to TRBJ2-7; TRBD1 agrees with 11 junctional bases. Clipping removes 10 bases from V and 2 bases from J, with 10 as the unmatched junction base count. The germline V gene (reference sequence) gives CDR1 as MNHNY and CDR2 as SVGAGI. Reading from cysteine to phenylalanine, the CDR3 counts 15 amino acids. The sequence is cut down to CDR3 DNA, 45 bases in frame from base 1.